Presented here are 12 T cell receptor beta chains from one specimen sequenced in a study of blood T cell repertoires in COVID-19. Repertoires were generated with immunoSEQ multiplex PCR, while TCRdb's copy carries only in-frame clones and drops some. This sample has around 250,000 clones, with roughly 85% found just once. Sequencing was performed on peripheral blood. All receptors come from a man in his forties or fifties with active or convalescent COVID-19.

The chain combines TRBV6-5 with TRBJ1-3, with 7 bases that match TRBD1. The V segment lost 6 bases and the J segment 3 bases; nucleotides outside the gene matches: 5. From germline, CDR1 is MNHEY and CDR2 SVGAGI. CDR3 size: 14 residues. The DNA of the CDR3 is TGTGCCAGCAGGCAGACAGGGAATGGAAACACCATATATTTT. Translating gives CASRQTGNGNTIYF.

V gene TRBV28 combines with J gene TRBJ1-5; 7 nucleotides align to TRBD1. Unmatched junction bases numbered 5, after V lost 6 bases and J lost 6 bases. The CDR3 has 13 residues. CDR1 MDHEN and CDR2 SYDVKM come from the germline V gene. Here the CDR3 reads CASREGAVQPQHF. CDR3 nucleotide sequence: TGTGCCAGCAGGGAGGGGGCGGTTCAGCCCCAGCATTTT.

This clone was seen just once. The rearrangement links TRBV2 to TRBJ1-4; D ambiguous. The germline V gene has CDR1 SNHLY and CDR2 FYNNEI. With 4 bases removed from V and 3 bases from J, the gap between germline ends came to 9 bases. There are 14 residues in the CDR3. The CDR3 here is CASSAGVSNEKLFF. The CDR3 bases are TGTGCCAGCAGTGCCGGGGTTTCTAATGAAAAACTGTTTTTT.

The rearrangement uses TRBV7-6 and TRBJ2-3; D may be TRBD2 (5 bases). Looked up from germline, CDR1 is SGHVS and CDR2 is FNYEAQ. With 1 base removed from V and 3 bases from J, the gap between germline ends came to 17 bases. CDR3 length: 17 residues. The CDR3: CASSLEGYGMRTDTQYF. DNA of the CDR3: TGTGCCAGCAGCTTAGAAGGATACGGGATGAGGACAGATACGCAGTATTTT. The full variable domain, with the rest looked up from reference TRBV7-6 and TRBJ2-3, is GAGVSQSPRYKVTKRGQDVALRCDPISGHVSLYWYRQALGQGPEFLTYFNYEAQQDKSGLPNDRFSAERPEGSISTLTIQRTEQRDSAMYRCASSLEGYGMRTDTQYFGPGTRLTVL.

The chain has TRBV6-5 and TRBJ2-3; 9 bases are a match to TRBD2. Germline V lookup: CDR1 MNHEY, CDR2 SVGAGI. There are 14 residues in the CDR3. V shed 7 bases, J shed 6 bases, and the junction held 8 bases outside the gene matches. The CDR3 reads CASTQAGGADTQYF. The CDR3 nucleotides read TGTGCCAGCACCCAAGCGGGAGGAGCGGATACGCAGTATTTT.

The chain has TRBV19 and TRBJ2-6, with D unclear. V gave up 5 bases and J gave up 2 bases, with 7 bases separating them. The CDR3 covers 14 residues. The germline V gene has CDR1 LNHDA and CDR2 SQIVND (reference sequence). The DNA of the CDR3 is TGTGCCAGTAGTCGGTCTACTGGGGCCAACGTCCTGACTTTC. Translating gives CASSRSTGANVLTF.

The rearrangement joins TRBV7-6 to TRBJ2-2, with unresolved D. The CDR3 is 13 amino acids. Trimming pared 7 bases from V and 6 bases from J, leaving 12 bases between. The germline V gene has CDR1 SGHVS and CDR2 FNYEAQ. The chain's CDR3 is CASNLNPAGELFF. CDR3 in DNA: TGTGCCAGCAACCTCAACCCGGCCGGGGAGCTGTTTTTT.

This clone was recorded once. The chain uses TRBV7-2 and TRBJ2-3; 7 bases match TRBD1. V dropped 1 base and J dropped 4; count of bases not matched to a gene: 2. There are 14 residues in the CDR3. In germline, CDR1 is SGHTA, CDR2 FQGNSA. The DNA of the CDR3 is TGTGCCAGCAGCTTAGTCCAGGGGGCAGATACGCAGTATTTT. The encoded protein is CASSLVQGADTQYF.

This clone appeared once. The gene calls are TRBV28 and TRBJ1-5; the D is unclear. This CDR3 is 14 amino acids long. Looked up from germline, CDR1 is MDHEN and CDR2 is SYDVKM. Deletions cut 3 bases from V and 7 bases from J, with 13 bases between. CDR3 loop: CASSLAGRPQPQHF. CDR3 nucleotide sequence: TGTGCCAGCAGTTTGGCGGGGAGACCCCAGCCCCAGCATTTT.

The V gene is TRBV13, the J gene TRBJ2-5; 8 bases match TRBD2. This CDR3 contains 13 residues. J gave up 13 bases and V 6 bases, and 13 bases lay outside the gene matches. Germline loops: CDR1 PRHDT, CDR2 FYEKMQ (reference sequence). The CDR3 spells CASRPPGGLGMYF. The CDR3 nucleotides read TGTGCCAGCAGACCCCCGGGGGGACTAGGCATGTACTTC.

V gene TRBV7-2 combines with J gene TRBJ1-1, with TRBD1 matching over 7 bases. The junction had 12 bases not matched to a gene; V was cut back by 5 bases and J by 3 bases. This CDR3 has 16 residues. The germline V gene encodes CDR1 SGHTA and CDR2 FQGNSA. The CDR3: CASSAPRTGPDTEAFF. CDR3 nucleotides: TGTGCCAGCAGCGCGCCCCGGACAGGACCCGACACTGAAGCTTTCTTT. Full variable domain (outside the CDR3, taken from reference TRBV7-2 and TRBJ1-1): GAGVSQSPSNKVTEKGKDVELRCDPISGHTALYWYRQSLGQGLEFLIYFQGNSAPDKSGLPSDRFSAERTGGSVSTLTIQRTQQEDSAVYLCASSAPRTGPDTEAFFGQGTRLTVV.

The CDR3 DNA sequence: TGTGCCAGCTCACGAGCGGGACAGGTCGATGGCTACACCTTC. This translates into CASSRAGQVDGYTF. This chain joins TRBV18 and TRBJ1-2; 8 bases line up with TRBD1. The junction had 7 bases not matched to a gene; V was cut back by 4 bases and J by 6 bases. This CDR3 is 14 amino acids long. Germline-derived CDR1 and CDR2 are KGHSH and LQKENI.